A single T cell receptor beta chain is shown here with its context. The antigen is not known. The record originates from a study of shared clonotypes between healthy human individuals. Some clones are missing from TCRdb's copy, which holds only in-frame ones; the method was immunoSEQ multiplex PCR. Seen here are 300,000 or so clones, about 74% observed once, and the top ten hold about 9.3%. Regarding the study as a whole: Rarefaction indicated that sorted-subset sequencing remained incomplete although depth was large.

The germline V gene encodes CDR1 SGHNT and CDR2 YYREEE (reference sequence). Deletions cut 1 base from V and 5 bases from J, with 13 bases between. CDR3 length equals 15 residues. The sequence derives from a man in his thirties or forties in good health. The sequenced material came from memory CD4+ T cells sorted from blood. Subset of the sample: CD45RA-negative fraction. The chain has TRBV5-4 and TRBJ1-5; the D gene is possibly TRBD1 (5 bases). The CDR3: CASSLIPGGDQPQHF. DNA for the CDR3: TGTGCCAGCAGCTTGATCCCGGGGGGGGATCAGCCCCAGCATTTT.